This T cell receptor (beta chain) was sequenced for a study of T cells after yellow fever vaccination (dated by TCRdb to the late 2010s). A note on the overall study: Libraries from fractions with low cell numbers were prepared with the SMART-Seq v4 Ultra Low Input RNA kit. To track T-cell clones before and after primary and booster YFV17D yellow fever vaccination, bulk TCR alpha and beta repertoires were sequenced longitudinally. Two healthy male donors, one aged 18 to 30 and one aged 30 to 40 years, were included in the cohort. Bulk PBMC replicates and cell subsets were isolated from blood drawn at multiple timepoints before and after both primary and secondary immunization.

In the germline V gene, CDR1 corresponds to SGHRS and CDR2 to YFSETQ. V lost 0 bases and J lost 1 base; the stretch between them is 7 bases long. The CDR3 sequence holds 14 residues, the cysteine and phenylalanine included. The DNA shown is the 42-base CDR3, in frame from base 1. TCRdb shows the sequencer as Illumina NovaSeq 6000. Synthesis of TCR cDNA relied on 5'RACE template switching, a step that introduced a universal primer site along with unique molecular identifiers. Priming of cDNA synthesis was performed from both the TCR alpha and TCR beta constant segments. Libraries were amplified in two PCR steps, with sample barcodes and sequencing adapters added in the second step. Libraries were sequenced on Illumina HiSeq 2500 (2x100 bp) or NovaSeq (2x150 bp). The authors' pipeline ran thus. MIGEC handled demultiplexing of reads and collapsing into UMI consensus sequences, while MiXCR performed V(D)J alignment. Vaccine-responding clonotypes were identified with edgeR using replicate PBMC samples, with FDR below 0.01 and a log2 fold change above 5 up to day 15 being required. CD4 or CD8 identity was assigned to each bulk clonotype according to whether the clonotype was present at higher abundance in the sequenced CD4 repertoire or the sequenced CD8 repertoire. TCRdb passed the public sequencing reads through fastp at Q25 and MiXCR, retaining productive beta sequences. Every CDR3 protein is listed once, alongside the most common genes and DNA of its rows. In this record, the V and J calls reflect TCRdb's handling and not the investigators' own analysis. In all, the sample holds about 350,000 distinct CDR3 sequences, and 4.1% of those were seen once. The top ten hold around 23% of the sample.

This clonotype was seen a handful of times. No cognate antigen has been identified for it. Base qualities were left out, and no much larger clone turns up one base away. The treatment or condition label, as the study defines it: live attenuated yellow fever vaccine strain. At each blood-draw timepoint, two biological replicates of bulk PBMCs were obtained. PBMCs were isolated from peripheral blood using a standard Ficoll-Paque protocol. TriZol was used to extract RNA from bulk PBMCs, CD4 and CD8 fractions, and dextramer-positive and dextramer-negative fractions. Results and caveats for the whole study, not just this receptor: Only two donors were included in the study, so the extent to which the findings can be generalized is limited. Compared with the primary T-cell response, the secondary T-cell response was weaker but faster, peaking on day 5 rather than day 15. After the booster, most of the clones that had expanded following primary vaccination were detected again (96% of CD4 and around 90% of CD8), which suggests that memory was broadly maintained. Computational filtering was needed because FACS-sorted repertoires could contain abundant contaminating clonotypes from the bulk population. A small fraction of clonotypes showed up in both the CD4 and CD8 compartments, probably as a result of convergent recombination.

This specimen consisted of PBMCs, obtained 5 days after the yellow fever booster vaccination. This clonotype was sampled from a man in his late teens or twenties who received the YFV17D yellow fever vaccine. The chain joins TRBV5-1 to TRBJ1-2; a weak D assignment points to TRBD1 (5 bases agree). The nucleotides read TGCGCCAGCAGCTTGGGGGACCTTAACTATGGCTACACCTTC. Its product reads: CASSLGDLNYGYTF.